These 22 T cell receptor beta chains originate from one sample sequenced in a study of T cell changes during pregnancy in multiple sclerosis. Measured with immunoSEQ multiplex PCR; TCRdb has only the in-frame clones, and not every one. This sample has 100,000 or so clones; approximately 95% occur once, and the top ten carry approximately 1.7%. This sample comprised peripheral blood, obtained after pregnancy. Receptors originate from a female donor in good health, enrolled as a control in a pregnancy study.

This chain joins TRBV5-1 and TRBJ2-7, with 9 nucleotides matching TRBD1. The V and J ends lost 0 bases and 3 bases, in that order; junction bases with no gene match: 1. The CDR3 is made up of 14 amino acids. Germline V gene data show CDR1 as SGHRS and CDR2 as YFSETQ. The CDR3 DNA reads as TGCGCCAGCAGCTTGGAGGGACAGGGCTACGAGCAGTACTTC. Translating gives CASSLEGQGYEQYF.

The chain employs TRBV28 and TRBJ2-7; 15 nucleotides line up with TRBD2. CDR3 length: 13 amino acids. The germline V gene encodes CDR1 MDHEN and CDR2 SYDVKM. The V and J ends lost 10 bases and 11 bases, in that order; junction bases with no gene match: 9. CDR3 DNA: TGTGCCACCAAAGGACTAGCGGGAGGGCCCGAGTACTTC. This gives the protein CATKGLAGGPEYF.

This clone came up once. CDR3 protein: CASSAGPLVVEQFF. CDR3 nucleotide sequence: TGTGCCAGCAGCGCCGGTCCACTAGTAGTTGAGCAGTTCTTC. The genes are TRBV9 and TRBJ2-1; TRBD2 might be the D (5 bases). Germline values: CDR1 SGDLS, CDR2 YYNGEE. The length of the CDR3 is 14 residues. V lost 3 bases and J 9 bases, leaving 16 bases between the germline ends.

The chain combines TRBV5-1 with TRBJ2-3; TRBD2 agrees at 8 bases. With 3 bases clipped from V and 0 bases from J, the junction kept 6 bases outside the gene matches. Looked up from germline, CDR1 is SGHRS and CDR2 is YFSETQ. This CDR3 comprises 16 residues. The DNA of the CDR3 is TGCGCCAGCAGCTCGACGGGACTAGGGAGCACAGATACGCAGTATTTT. As protein: CASSSTGLGSTDTQYF.

The J gene is TRBJ2-5, the V gene TRBV6-1; a possible D gene is TRBD1 (6 bases). The J call is uncertain, as TRBJ2-7 better fits the DNA end. The CDR3 extends over 14 amino acids. Germline V gene lookup returns CDR1 MNHNS and CDR2 SASEGT. CDR3 sequence reads: CASSEAWGPYEQYF. The DNA of the CDR3 is TGTGCCAGCAGTGAAGCTTGGGGGCCCTACGAGCAGTACTTC.

The gene calls are TRBV5-1 and TRBJ2-2, with 10 bases that match TRBD2. J lost 1 base, V lost 0 bases, and 0 bases had no gene match. Germline lookup yields CDR1 SGHRS and CDR2 YFSETQ. The CDR3 covers 16 residues. The CDR3 here is CASSLASGRNTGELFF. CDR3 in DNA: TGCGCCAGCAGCTTGGCTAGCGGGAGGAACACCGGGGAGCTGTTTTTT.

This chain links TRBV4-1 with TRBJ2-7; TRBD2 is a possible D gene (5 bases). CDR1 is MGHRA, CDR2 YSYEKL, per germline. V dropped 3 bases and J dropped 2 bases, with 11 bases sitting between them. This CDR3 has 14 amino acids. CDR3 nucleotides: TGCGCCAGCAGCCACCTAGCTGTTGCCTACGAGCAGTACTTC. Translation: CASSHLAVAYEQYF.

This clone appeared a single time. This chain uses TRBV5-1 with TRBJ2-2; no definite D call. The V end lost 4 bases, the J end lost 8 bases, and 12 bases lay between the germline ends. Germline assignment: CDR1 SGHRS and CDR2 YFSETQ. This CDR3 is built from 13 residues. The DNA of the CDR3 is TGCGCCAGCAGCGCGCAAGAGGCGGGGGAGCTGTTTTTT. It specifies CASSAQEAGELFF.

This chain joins TRBV20-1 and TRBJ2-1; D remains ambiguous. The CDR3 loop spans 11 amino acids. V was shortened by 6 bases and J by 3 bases, with 6 bases between the two germline ends. CDR1 and CDR2 (germline): DFQATT, SNEGSKA (reference sequence). Here the CDR3 DNA reads TGCAGTGCCCGAGACTACAATGAGCAGTTCTTC. The encoded protein is CSARDYNEQFF.

The CDR3 DNA reads TGCAGCGTTCGCCGGGACAGATACAATGAGCAGTTCTTC. Its translation is CSVRRDRYNEQFF. V and J are TRBV29-1 and TRBJ2-1, with 7 positions matching TRBD1. This CDR3 contains 13 residues. Germline CDR1 and CDR2: SQVTM and ANQGSEA. V lost 5 bases and J lost 4; bases outside the gene matches: 5.

This clone was recorded only once. The rearrangement uses TRBV4-1 and TRBJ2-7; no clear D. Looked up from germline, CDR1 is MGHRA and CDR2 is YSYEKL. The CDR3 is made up of 15 amino acids. The V gene lost 3 bases and the J gene lost 2 bases, with 14 bases spanning the gap. CDR3 sequence: CASSHTDILPYEQYF. CDR3 nucleotide sequence: TGCGCCAGCAGCCATACCGACATTCTTCCCTACGAGCAGTACTTC.

The rearrangement joins TRBV15 to TRBJ2-7, with 8 bases identical to TRBD2. Trimming at V came to 0 bases and at J to 5 bases, leaving 15 bases not matched to a gene. Germline CDR1 is LNHNV and CDR2 is YYDKDF (reference sequence). The CDR3 spans 18 residues. CDR3 amino acids: CATSRERTPSGSSHEQYF. The CDR3 nucleotides read TGTGCCACCAGCAGAGAGAGGACACCAAGCGGGAGTTCCCACGAGCAGTACTTC.

The chain couples TRBV10-3 to TRBJ2-3; 7 bases match TRBD1. There are 15 residues in the CDR3. The V and J ends lost 6 bases and 4 bases, in that order; junction bases with no gene match: 10. Germline values: CDR1 ENHRY, CDR2 SYGVKD. Here the CDR3 DNA reads TGTGCCATCAGCAGGACAGGCAGTCCGGCAGATACGCAGTATTTT. Amino acids: CAISRTGSPADTQYF.

This clone is a singleton in its sample. V usage is TRBV9 and J usage is TRBJ2-7; the D gene is possibly TRBD1 (5 bases). This CDR3 is 15 amino acids long. From germline, CDR1 is SGDLS and CDR2 YYNGEE. V shed 4 bases and J shed 0 bases, with 14 bases lying between them. The CDR3 sequence is CASSPARTPSYEQYF. The CDR3, as DNA: TGTGCCAGCAGCCCCGCCCGGACACCCTCCTACGAGCAGTACTTC.

This clone showed up just once. The rearrangement links TRBV10-3 to TRBJ2-7; 10 bases fit TRBD1. The germline CDR1 and CDR2 sequences are ENHRY and SYGVKD. V trimming: 10 bases; J trimming: 8 bases; junction bases outside the gene matches: 8. The CDR3 runs to 12 residues. CDR3 sequence: CATRDRGTKQYF. The CDR3, as DNA: TGTGCCACCCGGGACAGGGGCACCAAGCAGTACTTC.

The chain uses TRBV19 and TRBJ2-7; 8 positions match TRBD2. Unmatched junction bases numbered 6, after V lost 5 bases and J lost 0 bases. CDR3 length: 15 amino acids. Germline lookup yields CDR1 LNHDA and CDR2 SQIVND (reference sequence). CDR3 in amino acids: CASSGGTRGSYEQYF. CDR3 nucleotide sequence: TGTGCCAGTAGTGGCGGGACTAGGGGCTCCTACGAGCAGTACTTC.

V gene TRBV19 combines with J gene TRBJ2-1; 10 nucleotides agree with TRBD2. The germline V gene encodes CDR1 LNHDA and CDR2 SQIVND (reference sequence). The CDR3 runs 16 residues. The J segment lost 8 bases and the V segment lost 3 bases, leaving 10 bases of the junction unmatched. CDR3 sequence (DNA): TGTGCCAGTAGTATTTCTCTAGCGGGAGAATGGGATGAGCAGTTCTTC. Protein sequence: CASSISLAGEWDEQFF. Variable domain in full (rest from reference TRBV19 and TRBJ2-1): DGGITQSPKYLFRKEGQNVTLSCEQNLNHDAMYWYRQDPGQGLRLIYYSQIVNDFQKGDIAEGYSVSREKKESFPLTVTSAQKNPTAFYLCASSISLAGEWDEQFFGPGTRLTVL.

This chain connects TRBV2 to TRBJ1-2; D is perhaps TRBD1 (5 bases). Germline V gene lookup returns CDR1 SNHLY and CDR2 FYNNEI. This CDR3 is 14 amino acids long. Trimming left V 4 bases short and J 0 bases short, with 9 bases between. CDR3 region: CASSGQLANYGYTF. CDR3 coding DNA: TGTGCCAGCAGTGGACAGCTTGCTAACTATGGCTACACCTTC.

The chain combines TRBV2 with TRBJ2-1; 9 nucleotides line up with TRBD2. Germline V gene sequence: CDR1 SNHLY, CDR2 FYNNEI. With V trimmed by 9 bases and J by 4 bases, 10 bases remained unmatched. The CDR3 is made up of 15 amino acids. CDR3 protein: CASKNQGLAYNEQFF. CDR3 nucleotide sequence: TGTGCCAGTAAAAACCAGGGACTAGCTTACAATGAGCAGTTCTTC.

This clone appeared a few times. This sequence joins TRBV11-2 and TRBJ2-1; a possible D gene is TRBD2 (5 bases). Germline V lookup: CDR1 SGHAT, CDR2 FQNNGV. This CDR3 contains 13 residues. Trimming stripped 5 bases from V and 2 bases from J, with 7 bases between. The CDR3 reads CASSALAYNEQFF. The CDR3 DNA is TGTGCCAGCAGCGCACTAGCCTACAATGAGCAGTTCTTC.

The V call is TRBV2, the J call TRBJ2-7; D remains ambiguous. Per germline, CDR1 SNHLY and CDR2 FYNNEI. The CDR3 contains 14 residues. The ends were cut back, 3 bases at V and 9 bases at J, with 18 bases in the middle. The CDR3 bases are TGTGCCAGCAGTGATTCCCCAAAGGAGATGAGGCAGTACTTC. As protein: CASSDSPKEMRQYF.

The chain has TRBV5-1 and TRBJ1-2; tentative D call: TRBD1 (5 bases). In germline, CDR1 is SGHRS, CDR2 YFSETQ. Trimming cost V 0 bases and J 7 bases, with 13 bases left between them. The CDR3 covers 14 residues. DNA of the CDR3: TGCGCCAGCAGCTTGGCCTCAGGGTTTGGTGGCTACACCTTC. Its translation is CASSLASGFGGYTF. Drawing the rest from reference TRBV5-1 and TRBJ1-2, the complete variable domain is KAGVTQTPRYLIKTRGQQVTLSCSPISGHRSVSWYQQTPGQGLQFLFEYFSETQRNKGNFPGRFSGRQFSNSRSEMNVSTLELGDSALYLCASSLASGFGGYTFGSGTRLTVV.